This T cell receptor beta chain stems from a study of identical twins (dated by TCRdb to between 2015 and 2016). As for the study more broadly: To test whether fetal clonotypes persist, the study used deep sequencing on TCR alpha and beta repertoires from monozygotic twins, unrelated adults of various ages, and cord blood. Replicate twin experiments were performed at different times using different library preparation protocols to rule out contamination. Overall study outcomes, separate from this receptor: The excess sharing between twins in beta out-of-frame sequences was weaker because fewer shared sequences reduced the signal-to-noise ratio. Compared with coincidental sharing between unrelated individuals, an excess of low generation-probability sequences was observed among out-of-frame TCR alpha sequences shared between twins. Invariant T cells such as MAIT and iNKT could partly confound zero-insertion analyses, though diverse VJ usage argued against this for most clonotypes. Because the same donors could not be followed over many years, the conclusions depended on cross-sectional statistical analysis. Fewer insertions were carried by abundant cord blood beta clonotypes; a weaker similar trend was observed in young adult naive repertoires, while no such trend was observed in memory repertoires. Recombination models systematically underestimated out-of-frame TCR alpha sharing in monozygotic twins but agreed with sharing between unrelated individuals.

In its sample, this clonotype was seen many times. Its target antigen remains unknown. Base qualities were left out, and no much larger clone turns up one base away. A distance of 15 bases separates the germline ends of V and J, which lose 2 bases and 5 bases respectively. The CDR3 contains 15 residues, cysteine and phenylalanine counted. The sequence is cut down to CDR3 DNA, 45 bases in frame from base 1. Every donor in the study was a healthy Caucasian. Three pairs of female monozygotic twins, all aged about 18 to 29 years, made up the twin cohort. RNA for TCR libraries was isolated from peripheral blood mononuclear cells. Receptor libraries were prepared by 5' RACE. Instrument used: Illumina HiSeq 2000. Template switching introduced a universal primer binding site; the final cDNA contained a unique molecular identifier, enabling accurate counting of TCR cDNA molecules. Specific primers in the conserved constant-segment region were used to synthesize first-strand cDNA for the TCR alpha and beta chains. To control for contamination, each cDNA library was double barcoded with a SMART-Mk sample barcode plus Illumina barcodes. TruSeq adapter sequences, together with Illumina sample barcodes, were added in two successive PCR steps. TCR alpha and beta cDNA libraries were sequenced on the Illumina HiSeq platform with custom primers. In the paper's pipeline: MiGEC was used to process raw reads and extract unique molecular identifiers, and MiXCR was used to find CDR3 positions. Recombination models were inferred per individual with the repgenHMM and IGoR tools using an EM algorithm. Shared clonotype analysis was performed with the tcR package in R, normalizing sharing by the product of cloneset sizes. Out-of-frame nonproductive sequences were analyzed to study raw recombination free of thymic and clonal selection effects. The raw public reads went through TCRdb reprocessing: fastp at Q25, MiXCR clone calling, in-frame beta chains kept. Entries are consolidated by CDR3 protein sequence, retaining the most common genes and DNA. These V and J calls are TCRdb output, not the study's own analysis. The sample table shows under 900,000 distinct CDR3 sequences, and around 12% are seen once. The ten top clones hold 1.5% to 2% of the sample.

The sample also formed part of further work on yellow fever vaccine responses in identical twins. The second investigation adds: According to the authors, the vaccine-induced T cell response in identical twins seemed to be partly convergent and partly specific to each individual. In identical twins, the study followed T cell clones that responded to the vaccine with precision.

The specimen sequenced was PBMCs. The receptor was derived from a woman in her late teens or twenties in good health. This chain is built from TRBV12-3 or TRBV12-4 and TRBJ2-5; no D gene can be assigned with confidence. The nucleotide sequence reads TGTGCCAGCAGTTTATCGCAAGTCAGTGCGGAGACCCAGTACTTC. The translation is CASSLSQVSAETQYF.